This passage covers 18 T cell receptor beta chains from one sample sequenced in a study of cytomegalovirus exposure and HLA in healthy donors. 13 Jbeta primers and 60 Vbeta primers were used for the PCR. The method was immunoSEQ multiplex PCR; TCRdb's version includes in-frame clones alone and lacks a portion of them. Of approximately 160,000 clones listed, roughly 80% were seen once; the top ten hold approximately 6.8%. The sequenced material came from PBMCs. The receptor source for this set is a man between 25 and 39 years old in good health and CMV-seropositive.

The chain links TRBV19 to TRBJ2-1; 9 bases match TRBD1. The CDR3 totals 18 residues. V lost 4 bases to trimming and J lost 0 bases; unmatched junction nucleotides: 10. Looked up from germline, CDR1 is LNHDA and CDR2 is SQIVND (reference sequence). CDR3 DNA: TGTGCCAGTAGTAATCCCGGGACAGGGTTCAACTCCTACAATGAGCAGTTCTTC. This gives the protein CASSNPGTGFNSYNEQFF. Supplemented by reference TRBV19 and TRBJ2-1, the full variable domain reads DGGITQSPKYLFRKEGQNVTLSCEQNLNHDAMYWYRQDPGQGLRLIYYSQIVNDFQKGDIAEGYSVSREKKESFPLTVTSAQKNPTAFYLCASSNPGTGFNSYNEQFFGPGTRLTVL.

CDR3 loop: CASKERGFNYGYTF. In nucleotides, the CDR3 is TGTGCCAGTAAAGAACGGGGGTTCAACTATGGCTACACCTTC. The chain has TRBV27 and TRBJ1-2; D perhaps matches TRBD1 (5 bases). Germline V gives CDR1 MNHEY, CDR2 SMNVEV (reference sequence). Between the trimmed V and J ends, which lost 9 bases and 2 bases, there was a span of 16 bases. This CDR3 spans 14 amino acids.

The rearrangement uses TRBV12-5 and TRBJ1-4; a possible D gene is TRBD1 (6 bases). V was shortened by 0 bases and J by 4 bases, with 15 bases between the two germline ends. Germline V lookup: CDR1 LGHNT, CDR2 FRNRAP. This CDR3 spans 17 amino acids. CDR3 coding DNA: TGTGCTAGTGGTTTGGTACTGAGTTCACAGGGTAATGAAAAACTGTTTTTT. Translation gives CASGLVLSSQGNEKLFF.

V gene TRBV27 combines with J gene TRBJ2-7, with TRBD2 as a possible D gene (6 bases). Looked up from germline, CDR1 is MNHEY and CDR2 is SMNVEV (reference sequence). V shed 6 bases and J shed 0 bases, with 12 bases lying between them. The CDR3 contains 14 residues. This CDR3 reads CASSPGTSSYEQYF. The CDR3 DNA is TGTGCCAGCAGCCCCGGGACTTCCTCCTACGAGCAGTACTTC.

The V and J genes are TRBV5-8 and TRBJ2-7; 7 bases are a match to TRBD1. Germline V lookup: CDR1 SGHTS, CDR2 YDEGEE. The CDR3 consists of 14 residues. V trimming: 4 bases; J trimming: 5 bases; junction bases outside the gene matches: 9. For the CDR3, the DNA is TGTGCCAGCAGCCCAGGACAGGCGCGGAACGAGCAGTACTTC. Protein product: CASSPGQARNEQYF. Filled out from reference TRBV5-8 and TRBJ2-7, the complete variable domain reads EAGVTQSPTHLIKTRGQQATLRCSPISGHTSVYWYQQALGLGLQFLLWYDEGEERNRGNFPPRFSGRQFPNYSSELNVNALELEDSALYLCASSPGQARNEQYFGPGTRLTVT.

The table lists this clone with a few counts. The J gene is TRBJ2-5, the V gene TRBV30, with TRBD2 identical over 10 bases. The DNA end is more similar to TRBJ2-7, so the J call may be wrong. Germline CDR1 GTSNPN, CDR2 SVGIG (reference sequence). The CDR3 is made up of 15 amino acids. CDR3 amino acids: CAWSVGLARRSEQYF. The CDR3 DNA follows: TGTGCCTGGAGTGTGGGACTAGCGAGACGCAGCGAGCAGTACTTC.

This sequence joins TRBV5-4 and TRBJ2-1; D is undetermined. The CDR3 runs to 13 residues. V was trimmed by 1 base and J by 7 bases, leaving 9 bases between them. Germline CDR1 and CDR2: SGHNT and YYREEE (reference sequence). For the CDR3, the DNA is TGTGCCAGCAGCTTGTCCAGTGTTAATGAGCAGTTCTTC. It translates to CASSLSSVNEQFF.

V and J are TRBV28 and TRBJ1-1; 10 bases map to TRBD1. The germline gives CDR1 MDHEN, CDR2 SYDVKM. The J segment lost 1 base and the V segment lost 5 bases, leaving 7 bases of the junction unmatched. This CDR3 is 16 amino acids long. The CDR3: CASSGDRGFGNTEAFF. In DNA form, the CDR3 reads TGTGCCAGCAGTGGGGACAGGGGATTCGGGAACACTGAAGCTTTCTTT.

The rearrangement links TRBV4-2 to TRBJ2-7, with 9 positions matching TRBD1. The CDR3 runs 17 residues. Germline-derived CDR1 and CDR2 are LGHNA and YNFKEQ. J lost 6 bases, V lost 2 bases, and 14 bases had no gene match. In DNA, the CDR3 is TGTGCCAGCAGCCAAAGAGGATGGGACAGGGTGTTGAGCGAGCAGTACTTC. Translated: CASSQRGWDRVLSEQYF.

The genes are TRBV10-2 and TRBJ2-5; D might be TRBD1 (6 bases). Looked up from germline, CDR1 is WSHSY and CDR2 is SAAADI. The CDR3 runs to 12 residues. Trimming pared 6 bases from V and 4 bases from J, leaving 9 bases between. CDR3 loop: CASRDSPETQYF. The CDR3 bases are TGCGCCAGCAGGGACAGCCCAGAGACCCAGTACTTC.

The genes are TRBV13 and TRBJ2-4; D not certain. The germline V gene has CDR1 PRHDT and CDR2 FYEKMQ (reference sequence). This CDR3 comprises 12 residues. Trimming took 3 bases from V and 8 from J, leaving 8 bases between them. The CDR3 DNA is TGTGCCAGCAGCTTCGGTACGGACATTCAGTACTTC. Translation: CASSFGTDIQYF.

V usage is TRBV18 and J usage is TRBJ2-5, with D maybe TRBD1 (5 bases). Trimming stripped 0 bases from V and 10 bases from J, with 15 bases between. This CDR3 has 14 residues. Germline values: CDR1 KGHSH, CDR2 LQKENI. CDR3 DNA: TGTGCCAGCTCACCACCGAGCGCACAGGCGGACCAGTACTTC. This codes for CASSPPSAQADQYF.

In this sample, this clone turned up a few times. V gene TRBV18 combines with J gene TRBJ2-1; 12 positions agree with TRBD2. The length of the CDR3 is 17 residues. The trim removed 4 bases at V and 9 bases at J, leaving 13 bases unmatched. Germline V gives CDR1 KGHSH, CDR2 LQKENI. CDR3 DNA sequence: TGTGCCAGCTCACGACGGACAGGGGAACTAGCGGGGGGTGAGCAGTTCTTC. It codes for CASSRRTGELAGGEQFF.

The chain recombines TRBV6-5 with TRBJ1-4, with 9 bases that match TRBD1. The J segment lost 6 bases and the V segment lost 2 bases, leaving 7 bases of the junction unmatched. The CDR3 length is 16 residues. Germline V gene lookup returns CDR1 MNHEY and CDR2 SVGAGI. The chain's CDR3 is CASSYAGTGRDEKLFF. The CDR3 DNA reads as TGTGCCAGCAGTTACGCTGGGACAGGGCGGGATGAAAAACTGTTTTTT.

This chain uses TRBV28 with TRBJ1-1, with D unresolved. Trimming cost V 3 bases and J 1 base, with 6 bases left between them. The CDR3 covers 13 residues. Germline loops: CDR1 MDHEN, CDR2 SYDVKM. The CDR3: CASSFAGNTEAFF. For the CDR3, the DNA is TGTGCCAGCAGTTTTGCAGGGAACACTGAAGCTTTCTTT. Full variable domain (outside the CDR3, taken from reference TRBV28 and TRBJ1-1): DVKVTQSSRYLVKRTGEKVFLECVQDMDHENMFWYRQDPGLGLRLIYFSYDVKMKEKGDIPEGYSVSREKKERFSLILESASTNQTSMYLCASSFAGNTEAFFGQGTRLTVV.

V usage is TRBV28 and J usage is TRBJ2-1; D call uncertain. V was pared by 3 bases and J by 13 bases, with 10 bases between. CDR1 and CDR2 from the germline V gene are MDHEN and SYDVKM. The CDR3 has 11 amino acids. The CDR3 is CASSFFSLQFF. The CDR3 DNA reads TGTGCCAGCAGTTTCTTTTCCCTTCAGTTCTTC.

A few counts support this clone. V gene TRBV7-2 combines with J gene TRBJ2-1, with D perhaps TRBD2 (5 bases). V was cut by 0 bases and J by 0 bases, with 9 bases left in between. CDR1 and CDR2 from the germline V gene are SGHTA and FQGNSA. This CDR3 has 16 amino acids. The CDR3 sequence is CASSLAPGGSYNEQFF. The CDR3 nucleotides read TGTGCCAGCAGCTTAGCTCCAGGAGGCTCCTACAATGAGCAGTTCTTC.

This clone was counted once. The chain has TRBV9 and TRBJ2-7, with 10 bases matching TRBD2. The CDR3 totals 15 residues. Germline-derived CDR1 and CDR2 are SGDLS and YYNGEE. The trim removed 4 bases at V and 5 bases at J, leaving 9 bases unmatched. CDR3 protein: CASSRRTSGLDEQYF. The DNA for the CDR3 is TGTGCCAGCAGCCGTAGGACTAGCGGATTAGACGAGCAGTACTTC.